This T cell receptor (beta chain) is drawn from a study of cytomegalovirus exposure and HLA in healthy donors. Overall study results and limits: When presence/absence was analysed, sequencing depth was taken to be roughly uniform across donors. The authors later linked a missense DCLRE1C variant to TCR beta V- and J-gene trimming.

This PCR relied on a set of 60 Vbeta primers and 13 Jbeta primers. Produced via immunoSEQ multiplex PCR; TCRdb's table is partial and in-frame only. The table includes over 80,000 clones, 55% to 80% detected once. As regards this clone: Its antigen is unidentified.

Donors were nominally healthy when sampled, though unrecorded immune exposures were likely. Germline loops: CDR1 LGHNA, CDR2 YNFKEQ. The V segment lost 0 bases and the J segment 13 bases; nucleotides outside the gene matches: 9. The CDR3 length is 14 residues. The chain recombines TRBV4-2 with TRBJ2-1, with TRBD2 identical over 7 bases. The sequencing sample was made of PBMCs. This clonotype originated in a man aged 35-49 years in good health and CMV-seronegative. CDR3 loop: CASSQDRTSWQQFF. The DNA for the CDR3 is TGTGCCAGCAGCCAAGATAGGACTAGTTGGCAACAGTTCTTC.